This T cell receptor (beta chain) is from a study of cytomegalovirus exposure and HLA in healthy donors. V gave up 0 bases and J gave up 6 bases; unmatched junction bases: 11. This CDR3 spans 16 amino acids. The germline V gene encodes CDR1 SGDLS and CDR2 YYNGEE. Researchers ran the PCR with 60 Vbeta and 13 Jbeta primers. In the source study's methods: Later reanalysis found 80 million or so unique TCR beta chains, around 10 million of them shared. TCRdb's table, derived via immunoSEQ multiplex PCR, lists solely in-frame clones and lacks some. That table furnishes V, J and clone size, whereas the DNA furnished D and trimming. The sample consists of 240,000 or so clones, 82% of them appearing once.

This TCR was recovered from a woman aged 40 to 49 in good health and CMV-seropositive. V gene TRBV9 combines with J gene TRBJ1-1; 7 nucleotides line up with TRBD1. Sequencing input: PBMCs. CDR3 in amino acids: CASSVADRPLYAEAFF. CDR3 DNA sequence: TGTGCCAGCAGCGTAGCGGACAGGCCCTTATACGCTGAAGCTTTCTTT.